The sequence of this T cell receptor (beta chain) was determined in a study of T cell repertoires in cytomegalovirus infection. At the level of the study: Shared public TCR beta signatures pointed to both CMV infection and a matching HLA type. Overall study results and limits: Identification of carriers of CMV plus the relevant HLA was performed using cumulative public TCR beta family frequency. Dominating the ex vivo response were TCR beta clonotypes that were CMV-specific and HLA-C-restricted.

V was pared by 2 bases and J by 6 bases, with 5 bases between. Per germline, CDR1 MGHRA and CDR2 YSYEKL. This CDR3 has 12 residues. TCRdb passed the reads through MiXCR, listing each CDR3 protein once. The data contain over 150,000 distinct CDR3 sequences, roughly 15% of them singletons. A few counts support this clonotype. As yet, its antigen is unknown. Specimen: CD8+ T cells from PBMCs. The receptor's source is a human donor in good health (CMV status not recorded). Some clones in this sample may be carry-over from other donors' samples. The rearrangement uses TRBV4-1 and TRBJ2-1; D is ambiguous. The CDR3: CASSQNANEQFF. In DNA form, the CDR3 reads TGCGCCAGCAGCCAAAACGCCAATGAGCAGTTCTTC.